The rows below give T cell receptor beta chains drawn from one sample of a study of cytomegalovirus exposure and HLA in healthy donors. Profiled with immunoSEQ multiplex PCR; TCRdb holds only in-frame clones, not every one. The sample holds fewer than 100,000 clones; about 78% are singletons and the top ten take about 1.1%. Specimen: PBMCs. These receptors came from a male donor in good health and CMV-seronegative. Both conserved end residues are part of each CDR3. Each record gives: clone size, D gene, V gene, J gene, CDR3 protein, CDR3 DNA. D genes are given only for firm matches. The size of a clone is reported for some rows only, either as once, few or many, or as a class for expanded clones.

.,.,TRBV4-3,TRBJ1-3,CASSRGVGGSSGNTIYF,TGCGCCAGCAGCCGGGGAGTTGGAGGTAGCTCTGGAAACACCATATATTTT
.,TRBD2,TRBV15,TRBJ2-5,CATSRGHTSGQETQYF,TGTGCCACCAGCAGAGGGCATACTAGCGGACAAGAGACCCAGTACTTC
once,.,TRBV5-1,TRBJ2-7,CASSSDALGGGEQYF,TGCGCCAGCAGCTCGGATGCTTTGGGAGGGGGCGAGCAGTACTTC
.,.,TRBV10-3,TRBJ2-3,CAISESGGRVSGTDTQYF,TGTGCCATCAGTGAGTCCGGGGGGCGAGTTTCTGGCACAGATACGCAGTATTTT
.,.,TRBV6-5,TRBJ2-4,CASSYKSRTHIQYF,TGTGCCAGCAGTTACAAATCCCGGACTCACATTCAGTACTTC
.,.,TRBV6-1,TRBJ1-5,CASSDLFAGYQPQHF,TGTGCCAGCAGTGATCTTTTTGCCGGTTATCAGCCCCAGCATTTT
once,.,TRBV5-1,TRBJ2-5,CASSFANRVQETQYF,TGCGCCAGCAGCTTTGCAAACAGGGTCCAAGAGACCCAGTACTTC
.,TRBD2,TRBV4-1,TRBJ2-5,CASSQGLAGETQYF,TGCGCCAGCAGCCAGGGACTAGCGGGAGAGACCCAGTACTTC
once,TRBD2,TRBV10-1,TRBJ2-3,CAGSELAGHTDTQYF,TGCGCCGGCAGTGAGTTAGCGGGGCACACAGATACGCAGTATTTT
few,.,TRBV29-1,TRBJ1-2,CSVHHRGQANYGYTF,TGCAGCGTTCACCACCGAGGACAAGCTAACTATGGCTACACCTTC
.,.,TRBV29-1,TRBJ2-7,CSVGGRGSEQYF,TGCAGCGTTGGTGGCAGGGGCAGCGAGCAGTACTTC
.,.,TRBV19,TRBJ1-5,CASSGQINQPQHF,TGTGCCAGTAGCGGACAGATCAATCAGCCCCAGCATTTT
.,.,TRBV7-2,TRBJ1-1,CASAGQPNTEAFF,TGTGCCAGCGCTGGGCAGCCGAACACTGAAGCTTTCTTT
.,TRBD1,TRBV27,TRBJ1-2,CASSLGQAAKNYGYTF,TGTGCCAGCAGCTTGGGACAGGCGGCAAAAAACTATGGCTACACCTTC
.,TRBD1,TRBV5-6,TRBJ1-2,CASSLIQGAHYGYTF,TGTGCCAGCAGCTTAATACAGGGGGCCCACTATGGCTACACCTTC
.,.,TRBV6-5,TRBJ1-2,CASSPSGGDGYTF,TGTGCCAGCAGCCCCAGCGGAGGGGATGGCTACACCTTC
.,.,TRBV6-5,TRBJ2-3,CASSYVGPGTDTQYF,TGTGCCAGCAGTTACGTAGGCCCGGGGACAGATACGCAGTATTTT
.,.,TRBV28,TRBJ2-3,CASSLPSTDTQYF,TGTGCCAGCAGTTTACCCTCGACAGATACGCAGTATTTT
.,TRBD1,TRBV27,TRBJ2-1,CASRRGQGRSNEQFF,TGTGCCAGCAGACGCGGACAGGGTAGGAGTAATGAGCAGTTCTTC
.,.,TRBV15,TRBJ2-7,CATSQNYEQYF,TGTGCCACCAGCCAGAACTACGAGCAGTACTTC
.,.,TRBV10-3,TRBJ2-3,CAISGGLFSTDTQYF,TGTGCCATCAGTGGGGGACTCTTTAGCACAGATACGCAGTATTTT
.,TRBD1,TRBV5-4,TRBJ1-1,CASSFRGRGQMNTEAFF,TGTGCCAGCAGCTTTAGGGGCAGGGGGCAAATGAACACTGAAGCTTTCTTT
.,.,TRBV5-8,TRBJ2-1,CASSSYNEQFF,TGTGCCAGCAGCTCTTACAATGAGCAGTTCTTC
.,TRBD2,TRBV4-3,TRBJ2-2,CASSQDTSGTGELFF,TGCGCCAGCAGCCAAGACACTAGCGGGACCGGGGAGCTGTTTTTT
.,TRBD1,TRBV6-1,TRBJ2-1,CASSERAGGNEQFF,TGTGCCAGCAGTGAACGGGCAGGGGGCAATGAGCAGTTCTTC
.,TRBD2,TRBV5-1,TRBJ2-5,CASNTQLAGGETQYF,TGCGCCAGCAACACCCAACTAGCGGGAGGAGAGACCCAGTACTTC
.,TRBD1,TRBV19,TRBJ1-1,CASSRLHSVTGNIEAFF,TGTGCCAGTAGCCGATTACATTCCGTGACAGGGAACATTGAAGCTTTCTTT
.,.,TRBV5-6,TRBJ2-5,CASSLVGRETQYF,TGTGCCAGCAGCTTGGTGGGGCGGGAGACCCAGTACTTC
few,.,TRBV7-2,TRBJ2-1,CASSLSAGEYYNEQFF,TGTGCCAGCAGCTTATCGGCAGGGGAGTACTACAATGAGCAGTTCTTC
.,.,TRBV7-3,TRBJ2-3,CASSAQDSHTDTQYF,TGTGCCAGCAGCGCCCAGGACAGCCACACAGATACGCAGTATTTT
.,.,TRBV30,TRBJ1-2,CAWGGSNYGYTF,TGTGCCTGGGGAGGGTCTAACTATGGCTACACCTTC
.,TRBD1,TRBV19,TRBJ2-7,CASSIVAGGPYEQYF,TGTGCCAGTAGTATAGTGGCAGGGGGCCCCTACGAGCAGTACTTC
.,.,TRBV7-2,TRBJ2-5,CASSLVRGVQETQYF,TGTGCCAGCAGCTTAGTTCGGGGAGTCCAAGAGACCCAGTACTTC
.,TRBD2,TRBV7-2,TRBJ2-2,CASSTQAGGGTGELFF,TGTGCCAGCAGCACACAAGCGGGAGGGGGCACCGGGGAGCTGTTTTTT
.,.,TRBV5-1,TRBJ2-3,CASSRGQQRTDTQYF,TGCGCCAGCAGCCGCGGACAGCAGCGCACAGATACGCAGTATTTT
.,.,TRBV28,TRBJ1-1,CASSPPGVREAFF,TGTGCCAGCAGTCCCCCCGGGGTGCGTGAAGCTTTCTTT
.,.,TRBV27,TRBJ1-1,CASSWGRETEAFF,TGTGCCAGCAGTTGGGGGAGGGAAACTGAAGCTTTCTTT
.,.,TRBV25-1,TRBJ1-2,CASSSQGDYGYTF,TGTGCCAGCAGTTCTCAAGGAGACTATGGCTACACCTTC
.,TRBD2,TRBV4-3,TRBJ2-1,CASSHTTSGGPNEQFF,TGCGCCAGCAGCCATACAACTAGCGGGGGCCCGAATGAGCAGTTCTTC
.,.,TRBV27,TRBJ1-2,CASTRAGWGNYGYPF,TGTGCCAGCACCCGAGCAGGGTGGGGTAACTATGGCTACCCCTTC
.,.,TRBV15,TRBJ2-6,CATSPGPTISSGANVLTF,TGTGCCACCAGCCCCGGACCGACTATAAGCTCTGGGGCCAACGTCCTGACTTTC
.,.,TRBV5-1,TRBJ1-2,CASSTQQGGDNYGYPF,TGCGCCAGCAGCACCCAACAGGGAGGGGATAACTATGGCTACCCCTTC
.,.,TRBV6-5,TRBJ2-1,CASTRSGEQFF,TGTGCCAGCACCCGATCGGGTGAGCAGTTCTTC
.,TRBD2,TRBV14,TRBJ2-1,CASSVGLVAYNEQFF,TGTGCCAGCAGCGTAGGACTAGTGGCCTACAATGAGCAGTTCTTC
.,.,TRBV6-5,TRBJ2-7,CASMSTYEQYF,TGTGCCAGCATGTCCACTTACGAGCAGTACTTC
once,TRBD1,TRBV7-2,TRBJ2-5,CASSESRTGQETQYF,TGTGCCAGCAGCGAATCTCGGACAGGACAAGAGACCCAGTACTTC
.,TRBD1,TRBV2,TRBJ2-5,CASSWTGVQETQYF,TGTGCCAGCAGTTGGACAGGGGTCCAAGAGACCCAGTACTTC
.,TRBD2,TRBV7-8,TRBJ2-7,CASSRLTSGGSSYEQYF,TGTGCCAGCAGCCGATTGACTAGCGGGGGAAGCTCCTACGAGCAGTACTTC
once,.,TRBV7-2,TRBJ2-5,CASSLSFAGAQETQYF,TGTGCCAGCAGCTTAAGCTTTGCGGGGGCCCAAGAGACCCAGTACTTC
.,TRBD1,TRBV9,TRBJ1-6,CASRGQGSSPLHF,TGTGCCAGCAGAGGACAGGGCAGTTCACCCCTCCACTTT
few,.,TRBV10-3,TRBJ2-1,CAIGRGSSGEQFF,TGTGCCATCGGACGGGGGTCGTCGGGTGAGCAGTTCTTC
.,.,TRBV9,TRBJ1-5,CASSVSGNGNQPQHF,TGTGCCAGCAGCGTGTCAGGGAACGGCAATCAGCCCCAGCATTTT
.,.,TRBV5-1,TRBJ1-1,CASSLLGLISRGAQGHGAFF,TGCGCCAGCAGCTTGTTGGGGCTTATATCACGGGGGGCACAAGGTCACGGAGCTTTCTTT
few,.,TRBV15,TRBJ1-5,CATSRETRVNQPQHF,TGTGCCACCAGCAGAGAAACCAGGGTCAATCAGCCCCAGCATTTT
.,.,TRBV6-5,TRBJ1-1,CASSYFSGTEAFF,TGTGCCAGCAGTTACTTTTCGGGGACTGAAGCTTTCTTT
.,TRBD1,TRBV5-1,TRBJ2-7,CASSFLQGVQTYEQYF,TGCGCCAGCAGCTTTCTACAGGGGGTCCAGACCTACGAGCAGTACTTC
.,TRBD1,TRBV29-1,TRBJ2-7,CSVTPPGQGTYEQYF,TGCAGCGTGACACCACCGGGACAGGGGACCTACGAGCAGTACTTC